This T cell receptor (beta chain) appears in the sequencing data of a study of cytomegalovirus exposure and HLA in healthy donors. The study, taken as a whole, reports: A list of more than 150 TCR beta chains associated with cytomegalovirus was given.

PCR was performed using 60 Vbeta and 13 Jbeta primers. Here immunoSEQ multiplex PCR was the method, and the copy in TCRdb shows in-frame clones only, minus some. The sample yields 200,000 to 250,000 clones, roughly four fifths seen once. Germline loops: CDR1 KGHSH, CDR2 LQKENI. With V trimmed by 3 bases and J by 0 bases, 8 bases remained unmatched. The CDR3 is made up of 17 amino acids. For this clone: The antigen remains unidentified.

The TCR was taken from a woman aged 40-49 years in good health and CMV-seronegative. The sample was PBMCs. This chain links TRBV18 with TRBJ1-3, with 7 nucleotides matching TRBD1. The CDR3 is CASSPLGQPSSGNTIYF. In DNA, the CDR3 is TGTGCCAGCTCACCGTTGGGACAGCCAAGCTCTGGAAACACCATATATTTT.